A single T cell receptor (beta chain) is shown here with its context. Study processing details: Counts of nucleated cells, estimated from reference gene primer amplification, were obtained. Clones were sequenced by immunoSEQ multiplex PCR, and TCRdb holds only the in-frame ones, with some missing. That table is the source of V, J and clone size, and D and trimming were worked out from the DNA. The data contain 150,000 to 200,000 clones, around 84% of them singletons. The V and J ends lost 1 base and 4 bases respectively, with 14 bases between them. Germline V CDR1 and CDR2: LGHDT, YNNKEL (reference sequence). The CDR3 is 16 amino acids. Patients of the Seattle cohort, enrolled during active infection, were followed longitudinally. The data belong to a study of blood T cell repertoires in COVID-19. Overall study context: The samples span acute and convalescent COVID-19 from the United States, Italy and Spain. In each case, the material was cDNA or gDNA derived from T cells, B-cell-depleted T cells, or PBMCs.

Sequences were obtained from peripheral blood. The chain joins TRBV3-1 (or the pseudogene TRBV3-2) to TRBJ1-5, with a possible D match to TRBD1 (6 bases). The sequence was obtained from a woman aged 65 to 85 with COVID-19, enrolled during active disease. CDR3 in amino acids: CASSQGSRGRNQPQHF. In DNA form, the CDR3 reads TGTGCCAGCAGCCAAGGGTCCAGGGGAAGGAATCAGCCCCAGCATTTT.